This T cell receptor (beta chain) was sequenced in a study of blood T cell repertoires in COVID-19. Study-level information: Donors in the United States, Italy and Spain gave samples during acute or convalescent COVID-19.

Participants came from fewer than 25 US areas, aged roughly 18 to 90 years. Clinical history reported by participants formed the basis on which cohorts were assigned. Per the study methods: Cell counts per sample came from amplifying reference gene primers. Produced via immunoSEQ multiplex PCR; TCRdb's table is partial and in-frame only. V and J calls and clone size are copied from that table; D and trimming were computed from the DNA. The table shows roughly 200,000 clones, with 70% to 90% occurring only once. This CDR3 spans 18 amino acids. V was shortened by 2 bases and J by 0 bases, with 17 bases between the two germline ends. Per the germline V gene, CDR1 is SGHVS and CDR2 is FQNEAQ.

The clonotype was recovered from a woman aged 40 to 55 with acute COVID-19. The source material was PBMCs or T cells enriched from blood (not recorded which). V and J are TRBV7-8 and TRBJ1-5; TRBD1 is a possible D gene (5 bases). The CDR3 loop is CASSLQGPGRYSNQPQHF. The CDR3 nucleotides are TGTGCCAGCAGCTTACAAGGGCCAGGGCGATATAGCAATCAGCCCCAGCATTTT.